One sample yielded the 22 T cell receptor beta chains listed below, sequenced in a study of blood T cell repertoires in COVID-19. Profiling relied on immunoSEQ multiplex PCR, and the TCRdb table lists in-frame clones only, not all of them. The data show approximately 170,000 clones, with 80% to 90% seen just once and under 5% held by the top ten. The sequencing sample was made of peripheral blood. The receptors stem from a woman aged 70-85 years with acute or convalescent COVID-19.

V is TRBV30 and J is TRBJ1-3; D is possibly TRBD1 (5 bases). Germline V gene sequence: CDR1 GTSNPN, CDR2 SVGIG (reference sequence). Deletions cut 0 bases from V and 0 bases from J, with 9 bases between. This CDR3 comprises 15 residues. DNA for the CDR3: TGTGCCTGGAGTGTTTGGGGCCACTCTGGAAACACCATATATTTT. Translation gives CAWSVWGHSGNTIYF.

CDR3 in DNA: TGTGCCAGCAGCAAAGTCCCTTTAAACTATGGCTACACCTTC. Its protein product is CASSKVPLNYGYTF. The J gene is TRBJ1-2, the V gene TRBV21-1. TRBV21-1 is assigned pseudogene status. The CDR3 is 14 residues long.

The V call is TRBV2, the J call TRBJ2-7; 7 positions match TRBD2. Per germline, CDR1 SNHLY and CDR2 FYNNEI. With 8 bases clipped from V and 2 bases from J, the junction kept 9 bases outside the gene matches. The CDR3 runs 14 residues. Here the CDR3 reads CASERSGVTYEQYF. As DNA, the CDR3 is TGTGCCAGCGAACGAAGCGGGGTTACCTACGAGCAGTACTTC.

The chain employs TRBV2 and TRBJ1-4; perhaps TRBD1 as D (6 bases). The CDR3 runs to 15 residues. Per germline, CDR1 SNHLY and CDR2 FYNNEI. V lost 1 base and J 8 bases, leaving 14 bases between the germline ends. CDR3: CASSEVPRGGEKLFF. Written as DNA, the CDR3 is TGTGCCAGCAGTGAAGTCCCCAGGGGTGGGGAAAAACTGTTTTTT. The complete variable domain, with remaining parts taken from reference TRBV2 and TRBJ1-4, reads EPEVTQTPSHQVTQMGQEVILRCVPISNHLYFYWYRQILGQKVEFLVSFYNNEISEKSEIFDDQFSVERPDGSNFTLKIRSTKLEDSAMYFCASSEVPRGGEKLFFGSGTQLSVL.

This clone was recorded a few times. The chain combines TRBV19 with TRBJ1-3; weak D call: TRBD1 (5 bases). Trimming took off 5 bases at V and 0 bases at J, with 14 bases between the two ends. The CDR3 runs 16 residues. Germline V gives CDR1 LNHDA, CDR2 SQIVND (reference sequence). The CDR3 coding sequence is TGTGCCAGTAGTCAATTGGGACTGAACTCTGGAAACACCATATATTTT. Its protein is CASSQLGLNSGNTIYF.

This chain links TRBV3-1 (or the pseudogene TRBV3-2) with TRBJ1-6, with D possibly being TRBD1 (6 bases). The CDR3 sequence is 15 residues long. Germline CDR1 LGHDT, CDR2 YNNKEL (reference sequence). Trimming shortened V by 4 bases and J by 9 bases, and 16 bases separated the two germline ends. The chain's CDR3 is CASSPDLGAGSPLHF. The CDR3 nucleotides read TGTGCCAGCAGCCCCGATTTGGGGGCCGGTTCACCCCTCCACTTT.

V gene TRBV5-1 combines with J gene TRBJ2-5; D is ambiguous. Germline lookup yields CDR1 SGHRS and CDR2 YFSETQ. CDR3 length: 12 amino acids. V was pared by 3 bases and J by 1 base, with 4 bases between. CDR3 nucleotide sequence: TGCGCCAGCAGCTCTAGCCAAGAGACCCAGTACTTC. Translation: CASSSSQETQYF.

The genes are TRBV2 and TRBJ1-6; 7 positions match TRBD1. Losses at the gene ends were 6 bases for V and 5 bases for J; bases not matched to a gene: 7. CDR3 size: 15 residues. Per germline, CDR1 SNHLY and CDR2 FYNNEI. The CDR3 reads CASREGQFDNSPLHF. CDR3 DNA sequence: TGTGCCAGCAGGGAGGGACAGTTCGATAATTCACCCCTCCACTTT.

This clone is a singleton in its sample. In DNA, the CDR3 is TGCGCCAGCAGCCTAGCAAACACCATATATTTT. Its translation: CASSLANTIYF. The rearrangement joins TRBV4-1 to TRBJ1-3; no firm D call. The germline CDR1 and CDR2 sequences are MGHRA and YSYEKL. The CDR3 length is 11 residues. Trimming pared 4 bases from V and 6 bases from J, leaving 4 bases between.

This chain uses TRBV6-6 with TRBJ1-3; D perhaps matches TRBD1 (6 bases). Per germline, CDR1 MNHNY and CDR2 SVGAGI (reference sequence). Trimming pared 5 bases from V and 4 bases from J, leaving 12 bases between. The CDR3 has 14 amino acids. The CDR3 bases are TGTGCCAGCAGTCCAGGGACATCCGGAAACACCATATATTTT. Protein product: CASSPGTSGNTIYF.

The rearrangement uses TRBV15 and TRBJ2-5, with D unresolved. CDR3 length: 13 residues. Trimming cost V 7 bases and J 2 bases, with 11 bases left between them. Germline CDR1 and CDR2: LNHNV and YYDKDF (reference sequence). The CDR3 loop is CATTTSLQETQYF. The DNA of the CDR3 is TGTGCCACCACCACCTCACTTCAAGAGACCCAGTACTTC.

This clone appeared a single time. The sample contains more than one DNA sequence encoding this CDR3. The chain uses TRBV4-2 and TRBJ1-5; D gene ambiguous. Germline lookup yields CDR1 LGHNA and CDR2 YNFKEQ. V lost 0 bases, J lost 2 bases, and 5 bases lay in between. The CDR3 extends over 14 amino acids. The CDR3 reads CASSQDRGNQPQHF. The CDR3 DNA sequence: TGTGCCAGCAGCCAAGACCGGGGCAATCAGCCCCAGCATTTT.

CDR3 residues: CASSEGTGANSPLHF. The CDR3 DNA reads as TGTGCCAGCAGTGAGGGGACAGGGGCTAATTCACCCCTCCACTTT. This rearrangement joins TRBV6-4 to TRBJ1-6, with 10 bases that match TRBD1. Germline loops: CDR1 MRHNA, CDR2 SNTAGT. The CDR3 spans 15 residues. Trimming removed 3 bases from V and 6 bases from J; junction bases left unmatched: 2.

This chain connects TRBV28 to TRBJ2-1, with TRBD2 identical over 7 bases. V dropped 3 bases and J dropped 12; count of bases not matched to a gene: 8. CDR1 and CDR2 (germline): MDHEN, SYDVKM. The CDR3 is 13 residues long. This CDR3 reads CASSLAGERLQFF. The CDR3 DNA follows: TGTGCCAGCAGTTTGGCGGGGGAGCGATTGCAGTTCTTC.

V and J are TRBV6-5 and TRBJ1-2, with a weak D call TRBD1 (6 bases). CDR1 and CDR2 from the germline V gene are MNHEY and SVGAGI. V lost 11 bases and J 1 base, leaving 8 bases between the germline ends. The CDR3 is 11 residues long. The CDR3 region has the DNA TGTGCCGCACAGGGTAACTATGGCTACACCTTC. This encodes CAAQGNYGYTF.

The chain links TRBV3-1 (or the pseudogene TRBV3-2) to TRBJ1-2, with 7 bases lining up with TRBD1. Germline V gene lookup returns CDR1 LGHDT and CDR2 YNNKEL (reference sequence). This CDR3 has 14 residues. With 1 base clipped from V and 4 bases from J, the junction kept 3 bases outside the gene matches. The CDR3: CASSQGQGAYGYTF. As DNA, the CDR3 is TGTGCCAGCAGCCAAGGACAGGGTGCCTATGGCTACACCTTC.

This sequence joins TRBV10-2 and TRBJ2-1; no definite D call. V lost 5 bases, J lost 5 bases, and 4 bases lay in between. Germline assignment: CDR1 WSHSY and CDR2 SAAADI. There are 11 residues in the CDR3. The CDR3 nucleotides read TGCGCCAGCAGTCCGGACAATGAGCAGTTCTTC. This translates into CASSPDNEQFF.

V gene TRBV9 combines with J gene TRBJ1-5, with D tentatively TRBD1 (5 bases). The CDR3 spans 13 residues. Germline V gives CDR1 SGDLS, CDR2 YYNGEE. Trimming took 4 bases from V and 10 from J, leaving 15 bases between them. Here the CDR3 reads CASSPPSGSPQHF. In DNA, the CDR3 is TGTGCCAGCAGCCCGCCATCAGGGTCTCCCCAGCATTTT. The full variable domain, completed using reference TRBV9 and TRBJ1-5, is DSGVTQTPKHLITATGQRVTLRCSPRSGDLSVYWYQQSLDQGLQFLIQYYNGEERAKGNILERFSAQQFPDLHSELNLSSLELGDSALYFCASSPPSGSPQHFGDGTRLSIL.

The genes are TRBV30 and TRBJ2-7; TRBD1 matches 7 bases. CDR1 is GTSNPN, CDR2 SVGIG, per germline (reference sequence). V was clipped by 2 bases and J by 5 bases; unmatched bases: 6. This CDR3 comprises 13 residues. The CDR3 sequence: CAWSRDSRHEQYF. The CDR3 bases are TGTGCCTGGAGTAGGGACAGCCGTCACGAGCAGTACTTC.

The chain carries TRBV4-2 and TRBJ2-1; 7 bases agree with TRBD1. Per the germline V gene, CDR1 is LGHNA and CDR2 is YNFKEQ. CDR3 length equals 14 residues. The J segment lost 6 bases and the V segment lost 0 bases, leaving 2 bases of the junction unmatched. The CDR3 region is CASSQDGTVNEQFF. The CDR3 DNA sequence: TGTGCCAGCAGCCAAGACGGGACAGTCAATGAGCAGTTCTTC.

The rearrangement links TRBV4-3 to TRBJ1-1; tentative D call: TRBD1 (6 bases). The V end was cut by 1 base, the J end by 0 bases, with 15 bases between. Germline-derived CDR1 and CDR2 are LGHNA and YSLEER. CDR3 length equals 17 residues. This CDR3 reads CASSQAGTSRVNTEAFF. As DNA, the CDR3 is TGCGCCAGCAGCCAAGCCGGGACAAGTAGAGTGAACACTGAAGCTTTCTTT.

This rearrangement joins TRBV2 to TRBJ2-2, with D perhaps matching TRBD1 (5 bases). In germline, CDR1 is SNHLY, CDR2 FYNNEI. The CDR3 is made up of 17 amino acids. Trimming left V 2 bases short and J 2 bases short, with 15 bases between. The CDR3 nucleotides read TGTGCCAGCAGTGAAAGGGGTGGCGGACACAACACCGGGGAGCTGTTTTTT. It is translated as CASSERGGGHNTGELFF.